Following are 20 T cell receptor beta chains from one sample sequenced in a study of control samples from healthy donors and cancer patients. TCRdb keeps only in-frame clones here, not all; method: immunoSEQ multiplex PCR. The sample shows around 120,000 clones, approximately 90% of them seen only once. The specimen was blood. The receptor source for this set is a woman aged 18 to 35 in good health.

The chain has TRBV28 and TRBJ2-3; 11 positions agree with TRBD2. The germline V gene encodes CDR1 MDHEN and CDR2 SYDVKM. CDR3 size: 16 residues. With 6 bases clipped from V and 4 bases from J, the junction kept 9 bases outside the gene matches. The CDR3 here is CASSDLAGGRADTQYF. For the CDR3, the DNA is TGTGCCAGCAGCGACCTAGCGGGGGGCCGAGCAGATACGCAGTATTTT.

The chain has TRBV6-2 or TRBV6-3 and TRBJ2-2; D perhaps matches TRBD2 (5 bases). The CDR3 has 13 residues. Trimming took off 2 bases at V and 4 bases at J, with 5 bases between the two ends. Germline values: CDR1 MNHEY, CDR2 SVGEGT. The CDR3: CASSYEGTGELFF. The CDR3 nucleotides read TGTGCCAGCAGTTACGAGGGCACCGGGGAGCTGTTTTTT.

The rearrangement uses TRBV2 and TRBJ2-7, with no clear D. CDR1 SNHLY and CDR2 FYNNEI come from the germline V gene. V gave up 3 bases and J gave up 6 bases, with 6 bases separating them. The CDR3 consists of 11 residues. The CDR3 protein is CASSDWFEQYF. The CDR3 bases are TGTGCCAGCAGTGACTGGTTCGAGCAGTACTTC.

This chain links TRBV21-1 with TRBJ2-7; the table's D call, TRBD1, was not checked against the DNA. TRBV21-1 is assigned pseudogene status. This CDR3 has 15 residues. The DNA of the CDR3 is TGTGCCAGCAGCAACATAGGGACAGACTCCTACGAGCAGTACTTC. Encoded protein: CASSNIGTDSYEQYF.

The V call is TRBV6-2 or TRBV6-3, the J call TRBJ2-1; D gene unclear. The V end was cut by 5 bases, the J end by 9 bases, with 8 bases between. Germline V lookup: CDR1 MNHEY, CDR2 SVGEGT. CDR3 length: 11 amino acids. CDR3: CASSQWGEQFF. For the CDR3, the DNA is TGTGCCAGCAGTCAGTGGGGTGAGCAGTTCTTC.

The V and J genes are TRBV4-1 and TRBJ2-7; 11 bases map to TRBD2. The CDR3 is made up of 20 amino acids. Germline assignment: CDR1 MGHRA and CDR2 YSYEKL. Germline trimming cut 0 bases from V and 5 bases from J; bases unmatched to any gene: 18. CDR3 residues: CASSQEVSTSGRGRPHEQYF. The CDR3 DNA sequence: TGCGCCAGCAGCCAAGAAGTTTCCACTAGCGGGAGAGGTCGCCCCCACGAGCAGTACTTC.

The CDR3 sequence is CASSRFSGAQNSPLHF. The CDR3 coding sequence is TGTGCCAGCTCCCGCTTCTCCGGGGCGCAAAATTCACCCCTCCACTTT. The rearrangement joins TRBV27 to TRBJ1-6, with D tentatively TRBD1 (5 bases). The CDR3 is 16 residues long. The ends were cut back, 8 bases at V and 7 bases at J, with 21 bases in the middle. Germline values: CDR1 MNHEY, CDR2 SMNVEV (reference sequence).

CDR3 region: CASRRNTGELFF. The CDR3 DNA sequence: TGTGCCAGCAGGCGTAACACCGGGGAGCTGTTTTTT. The chain couples TRBV28 to TRBJ2-2; no clear D gene. The V end lost 6 bases, the J end lost 2 bases, and 4 bases lay between the germline ends. From germline, CDR1 is MDHEN and CDR2 SYDVKM. This CDR3 spans 12 amino acids.

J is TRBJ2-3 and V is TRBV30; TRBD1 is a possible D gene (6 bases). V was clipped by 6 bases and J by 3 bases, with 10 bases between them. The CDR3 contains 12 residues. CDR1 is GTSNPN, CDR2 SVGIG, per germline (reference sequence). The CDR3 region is CACETGTDTQYF. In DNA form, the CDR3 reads TGTGCCTGTGAGACAGGAACAGATACGCAGTATTTT.

The CDR3: CASSLRDTQYF. The CDR3 region has the DNA TGTGCCAGCAGTTTACGGGATACGCAGTATTTT. The V gene is TRBV12-3 or TRBV12-4, the J gene TRBJ2-3; unclear D gene. This CDR3 is 11 amino acids long. Trimming took off 2 bases at V and 6 bases at J, with 3 bases between the two ends.

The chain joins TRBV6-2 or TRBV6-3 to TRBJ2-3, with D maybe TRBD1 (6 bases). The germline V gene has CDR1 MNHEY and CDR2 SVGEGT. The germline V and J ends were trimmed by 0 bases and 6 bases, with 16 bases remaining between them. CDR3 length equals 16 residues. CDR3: CASSYSKGDPPDTQYF. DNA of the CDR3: TGTGCCAGCAGTTACTCGAAGGGGGATCCCCCGGATACGCAGTATTTT.

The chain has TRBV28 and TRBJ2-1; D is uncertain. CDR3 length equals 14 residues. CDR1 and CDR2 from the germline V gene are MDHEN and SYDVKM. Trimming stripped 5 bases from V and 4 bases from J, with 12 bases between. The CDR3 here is CASSPPYQYNEQFF. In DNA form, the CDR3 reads TGTGCCAGCAGTCCCCCGTACCAGTACAATGAGCAGTTCTTC.

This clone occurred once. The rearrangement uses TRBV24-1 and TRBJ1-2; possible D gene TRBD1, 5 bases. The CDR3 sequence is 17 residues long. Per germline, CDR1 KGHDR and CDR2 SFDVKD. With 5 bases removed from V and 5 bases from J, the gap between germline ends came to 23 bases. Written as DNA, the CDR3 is TGTGCCACCAGTGCGGGGGGATCATCCCCCGCGTCTTATGGCTACACCTTC. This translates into CATSAGGSSPASYGYTF.

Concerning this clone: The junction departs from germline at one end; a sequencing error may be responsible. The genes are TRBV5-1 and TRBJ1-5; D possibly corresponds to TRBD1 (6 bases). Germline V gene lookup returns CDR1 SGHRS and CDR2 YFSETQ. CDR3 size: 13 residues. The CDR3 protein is CASSPLPGQRRDF. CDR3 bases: TGCGCCAGCAGCCCGCTACCGGGACAAAGAAGGGACTTT.

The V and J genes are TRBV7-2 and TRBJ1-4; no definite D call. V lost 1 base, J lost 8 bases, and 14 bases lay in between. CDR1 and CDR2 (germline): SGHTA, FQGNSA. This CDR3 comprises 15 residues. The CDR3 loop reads CASSLDRSLGEKLFF. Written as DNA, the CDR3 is TGTGCCAGCAGCTTAGATAGGAGTTTGGGAGAAAAACTGTTTTTT.

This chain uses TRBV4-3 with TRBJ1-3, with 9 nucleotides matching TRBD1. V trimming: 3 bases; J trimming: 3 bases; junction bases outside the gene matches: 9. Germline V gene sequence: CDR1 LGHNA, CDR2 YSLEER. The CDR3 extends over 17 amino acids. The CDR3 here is CASSQTNRGRGGNTIYF. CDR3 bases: TGCGCCAGCAGCCAGACAAACAGGGGGCGCGGTGGAAACACCATATATTTT.

This CDR3 reads CSVAWGGGGANVLTF. CDR3 nucleotide sequence: TGCAGCGTAGCTTGGGGTGGCGGTGGGGCCAACGTCCTGACTTTC. The V gene is TRBV29-1, the J gene TRBJ2-6; unclear D gene. The ends were cut back, 6 bases at V and 3 bases at J, with 15 bases in the middle. This CDR3 region has 15 residues. CDR1 and CDR2 (germline): SQVTM, ANQGSEA.

This chain's CDR3 is CASSSGTGKKSETQYF. The CDR3 DNA reads as TGTGCCAGCAGTTCCGGGACAGGGAAGAAGTCAGAGACCCAGTACTTC. This chain joins TRBV27 and TRBJ2-5, with 9 bases lining up with TRBD1. V trimming: 4 bases; J trimming: 4 bases; junction bases outside the gene matches: 10. CDR1 is MNHEY, CDR2 SMNVEV, per germline (reference sequence). The CDR3 has 16 amino acids.

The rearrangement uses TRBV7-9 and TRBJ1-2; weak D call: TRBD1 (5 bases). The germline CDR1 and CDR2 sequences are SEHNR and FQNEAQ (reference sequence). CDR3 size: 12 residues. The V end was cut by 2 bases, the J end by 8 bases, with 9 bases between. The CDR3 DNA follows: TGTGCCAGCAGCTTAAGTGGGGGAGGCTACACCTTC. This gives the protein CASSLSGGGYTF.

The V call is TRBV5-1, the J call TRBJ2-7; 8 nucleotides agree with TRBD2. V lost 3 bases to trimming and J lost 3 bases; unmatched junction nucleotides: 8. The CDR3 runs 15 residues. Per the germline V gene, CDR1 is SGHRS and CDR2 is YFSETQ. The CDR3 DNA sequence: TGCGCCAGCAGCTCCGAAGCGGGAGTGAGCTACGAGCAGTACTTC. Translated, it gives CASSSEAGVSYEQYF.